These 2 T cell receptor beta chains came from one sample sequenced in a study of regulatory T cells in long-lasting Graves disease. Time point of the sample: persistent/refractory GD, antithyroid drugs over 5 years with positive TRAb. After RNA was extracted from PBMCs, the TCR library was made from it. HTBI primers from iRepertoire and Arm-PCR of CDR3 regions yielded the TCR beta libraries. TCRdb ran MiXCR on the multiplex PCR reads and lists one entry per CDR3 protein. The sample comprises roughly 300,000 distinct CDR3 sequences, 15% to 20% of which are singletons, and 29% rests with the top ten. Sample: peripheral blood mononuclear cells (PBMCs), taken when the disease was refractory, from a patient treated with antithyroid drugs. The receptors were sampled from a female donor with Graves disease.

The gene calls are TRBV10-3 and TRBJ1-3; 7 bases match TRBD1. This CDR3 has 14 amino acids. The V segment lost 0 bases and the J segment 5 bases; nucleotides outside the gene matches: 1. Germline CDR1 ENHRY, CDR2 SYGVKD. The chain's CDR3 is CAISESTGRNTIYF. In nucleotides, the CDR3 is TGTGCCATCAGTGAGTCGACAGGGCGAAACACCATATATTTT.

At least ten counts were recorded for this clonotype. The J gene is TRBJ2-2, the V gene TRBV6-1; D may correspond to TRBD1 or TRBD2 (6 bases each). V lost 0 bases and J lost 6, with 11 bases in between. From germline, CDR1 is MNHNS and CDR2 SASEGT. The CDR3 is made up of 15 amino acids. The CDR3 reads CASSEAWGAAGELFF. In nucleotides, the CDR3 is TGTGCCAGCAGTGAAGCGTGGGGGGCGGCCGGGGAGCTGTTTTTT.